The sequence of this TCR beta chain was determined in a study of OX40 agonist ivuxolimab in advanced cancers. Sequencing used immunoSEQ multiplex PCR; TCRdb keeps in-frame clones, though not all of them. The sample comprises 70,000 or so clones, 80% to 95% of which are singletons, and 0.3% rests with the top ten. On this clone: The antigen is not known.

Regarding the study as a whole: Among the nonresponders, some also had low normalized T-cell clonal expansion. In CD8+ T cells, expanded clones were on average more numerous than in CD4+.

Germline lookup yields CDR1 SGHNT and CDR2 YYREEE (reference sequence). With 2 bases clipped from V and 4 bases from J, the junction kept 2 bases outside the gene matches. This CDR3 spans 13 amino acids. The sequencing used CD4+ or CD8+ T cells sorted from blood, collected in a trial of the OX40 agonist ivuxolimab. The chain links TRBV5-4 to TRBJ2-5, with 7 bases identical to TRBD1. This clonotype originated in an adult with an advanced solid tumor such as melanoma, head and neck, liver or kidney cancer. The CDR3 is CASSLRGRETQYF. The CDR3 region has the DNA TGTGCCAGCAGCTTAAGGGGGCGAGAGACCCAGTACTTC.